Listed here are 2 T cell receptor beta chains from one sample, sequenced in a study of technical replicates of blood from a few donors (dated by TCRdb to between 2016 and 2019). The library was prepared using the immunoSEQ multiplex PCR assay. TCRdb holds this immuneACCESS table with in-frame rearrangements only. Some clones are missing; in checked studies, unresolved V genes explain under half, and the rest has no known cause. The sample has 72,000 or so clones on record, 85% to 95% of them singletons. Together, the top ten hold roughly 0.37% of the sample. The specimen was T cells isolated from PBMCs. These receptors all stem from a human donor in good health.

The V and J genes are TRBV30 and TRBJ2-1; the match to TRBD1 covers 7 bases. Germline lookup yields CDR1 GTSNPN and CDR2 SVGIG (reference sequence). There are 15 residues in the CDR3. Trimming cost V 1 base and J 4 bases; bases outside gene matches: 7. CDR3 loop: CAWSEMTGIYNEQFF. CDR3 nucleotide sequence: TGTGCCTGGAGTGAAATGACAGGGATTTACAATGAGCAGTTCTTC. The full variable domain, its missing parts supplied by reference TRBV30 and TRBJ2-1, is SQTIHQWPATLVQPVGSPLSLECTVEGTSNPNLYWYRQAAGRGLQLLFYSVGIGQISSEVPQNLSASRPQDRQFILSSKKLLLSDSGFYLCAWSEMTGIYNEQFFGPGTRLTVL.

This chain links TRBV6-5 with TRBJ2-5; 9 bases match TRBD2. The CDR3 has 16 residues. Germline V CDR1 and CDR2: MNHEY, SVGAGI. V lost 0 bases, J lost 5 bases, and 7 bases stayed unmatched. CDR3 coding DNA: TGTGCCAGCAGTTACTCGAGCGGGAGGCCCTTGGAGACCCAGTACTTC. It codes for CASSYSSGRPLETQYF.